The 31 T cell receptor beta chains presented below share a single source sample, sequenced in a study of cytomegalovirus exposure and HLA in healthy donors. Primers for the PCR totalled 60 Vbeta and 13 Jbeta. The table came from immunoSEQ multiplex PCR; TCRdb's copy has only in-frame clones and leaves some out. There are some 80,000 clones in the sample, with around 1.1% held by the top ten. The specimen sequenced was PBMCs. The receptors were sampled from a woman in her twenties or thirties in good health and CMV-seronegative.

This sequence joins TRBV19 and TRBJ1-1; the match to TRBD1 covers 9 bases. The ends lost 4 bases at V and 0 bases at J; junction bases unmatched: 3. Germline CDR1 and CDR2: LNHDA and SQIVND (reference sequence). The CDR3 loop spans 15 amino acids. CDR3 sequence (DNA): TGTGCCAGTAGTACGGGACAGGGCTTGAACACTGAAGCTTTCTTT. Protein sequence: CASSTGQGLNTEAFF.

V and J are TRBV27 and TRBJ1-2, with a possible D match to TRBD1 (5 bases). CDR1 and CDR2 from the germline V gene are MNHEY and SMNVEV (reference sequence). V was clipped by 5 bases and J by 4 bases, with 20 bases between them. The CDR3 extends over 16 amino acids. The CDR3 sequence: CASSPLGGGFLYGYTF. CDR3 coding DNA: TGTGCCAGCAGTCCCCTGGGGGGGGGTTTTCTCTATGGCTACACCTTC.

V gene TRBV29-1 combines with J gene TRBJ2-1, with 9 bases that match TRBD2. Germline V gene sequence: CDR1 SQVTM, CDR2 ANQGSEA. The junction had 2 bases not matched to a gene; V was cut back by 3 bases and J by 5 bases. The CDR3 length is 13 residues. CDR3 in amino acids: CSVERGGDNEQFF. CDR3 sequence (DNA): TGCAGCGTTGAGCGGGGGGGCGACAATGAGCAGTTCTTC.

The rearrangement joins TRBV19 to TRBJ1-1, with 11 bases aligning to TRBD1. J lost 9 bases, V lost 9 bases, and 15 bases had no gene match. Germline CDR1 reads LNHDA; CDR2 reads SQIVND (reference sequence). This CDR3 contains 15 residues. The CDR3 is CASERTGGAVRKAFF. CDR3 sequence (DNA): TGTGCCAGCGAACGGACAGGGGGCGCGGTCCGTAAAGCTTTCTTT.

The chain links TRBV30 to TRBJ1-2; 12 nucleotides align to TRBD1. This CDR3 is built from 19 residues. Germline V gives CDR1 GTSNPN, CDR2 SVGIG (reference sequence). V gave up 2 bases and J gave up 2 bases; unmatched junction bases: 15. CDR3 nucleotides: TGTGCCTGGAGTCAGAATCGGGGACAGGGGGCTTTGGGAAACTATGGCTACACCTTC. Its translation: CAWSQNRGQGALGNYGYTF.

This rearrangement joins TRBV6-6 to TRBJ2-7, with TRBD2 as a possible D gene (6 bases). The ends were cut back, 6 bases at V and 2 bases at J, with 14 bases in the middle. Germline V CDR1 and CDR2: MNHNY, SVGAGI (reference sequence). The CDR3 length is 14 residues. CDR3 in amino acids: CASRAERTTYEQYF. CDR3 in DNA: TGTGCCAGCAGGGCAGAAAGGACTACCTACGAGCAGTACTTC.

V is TRBV7-9 and J is TRBJ2-3, with TRBD2 identical over 12 bases. Germline V CDR1 and CDR2: SEHNR, FQNEAQ (reference sequence). CDR3 size: 15 residues. V shed 4 bases, J shed 5 bases, and the junction held 4 bases outside the gene matches. The CDR3 DNA reads as TGTGCCAGCAGCTCGACTAGCGGGAGAGGAGATACGCAGTATTTT. Its protein product is CASSSTSGRGDTQYF.

This chain connects TRBV9 to TRBJ2-1; possible D gene TRBD1, 6 bases. This CDR3 is built from 15 residues. Germline V CDR1 and CDR2: SGDLS, YYNGEE. The V gene lost 3 bases and the J gene lost 5 bases, with 15 bases spanning the gap. CDR3 sequence reads: CASSAGTREDNEQFF. The CDR3 DNA is TGTGCCAGCAGCGCCGGGACACGGGAAGACAATGAGCAGTTCTTC.

CDR3 nucleotides: TGTGCCAGCACCCAGGGACAGGGAAGGTTCCCCCTCCACTTT. Translating it yields CASTQGQGRFPLHF. The rearrangement uses TRBV6-1 and TRBJ1-6; 9 bases are shared with TRBD1. J gave up 13 bases and V 7 bases, and 11 bases lay outside the gene matches. Germline CDR1 MNHNS, CDR2 SASEGT. The CDR3 extends over 14 amino acids.

This chain joins TRBV19 and TRBJ1-2; 11 bases align to TRBD1. V lost 1 base, J lost 8 bases, and 6 bases stayed unmatched. In germline, CDR1 is LNHDA, CDR2 SQIVND (reference sequence). This CDR3 is built from 15 residues. CDR3 protein: CASSIAGTGGYGYTF. Here the CDR3 DNA reads TGTGCCAGTAGTATAGCCGGGACAGGGGGATACGGCTACACCTTC.

On this clone: The sample holds other DNA sequences that translate to the same CDR3. The chain links TRBV19 to TRBJ1-5, with D perhaps matching TRBD1 (5 bases). The ends were cut back, 5 bases at V and 2 bases at J, with 7 bases in the middle. The CDR3 has 13 amino acids. Germline CDR1 LNHDA, CDR2 SQIVND (reference sequence). The CDR3 is CASSLQGNQPQHF. CDR3 DNA sequence: TGTGCCAGTAGTTTACAGGGCAATCAGCCCCAGCATTTT.

The V and J genes are TRBV10-1 and TRBJ1-2, with D perhaps TRBD1 (6 bases). The CDR3 spans 13 residues. V was shortened by 2 bases and J by 7 bases, with 11 bases between the two germline ends. Germline V CDR1 and CDR2: WNHNN, SYGVQD (reference sequence). CDR3 nucleotide sequence: TGCGCCAGCAGTGAGGCCAGGGGTGGTGGCTACACCTTC. Translated, it gives CASSEARGGGYTF.

The V gene is TRBV30, the J gene TRBJ1-3; perhaps TRBD1 as D (6 bases). The CDR3 runs to 14 residues. V was shortened by 4 bases and J by 1 base, with 11 bases between the two germline ends. Germline V CDR1 and CDR2: GTSNPN, SVGIG (reference sequence). The CDR3 is CAWTVGTSGNTIYF. The CDR3 bases are TGTGCCTGGACCGTGGGGACATCTGGAAACACCATATATTTT.

This sequence joins TRBV28 and TRBJ1-6; tentative D call: TRBD1 (6 bases). Germline V gene sequence: CDR1 MDHEN, CDR2 SYDVKM. The CDR3 is 14 residues long. The ends were cut back, 2 bases at V and 12 bases at J, with 14 bases in the middle. The CDR3 region is CASSLLGQRKPLHF. The CDR3 DNA follows: TGTGCCAGCAGTTTACTTGGACAGCGTAAACCCCTCCACTTT.

This chain links TRBV18 with TRBJ2-2; D is ambiguous. CDR3 length: 13 amino acids. V lost 0 bases, J lost 6 bases, and 5 bases lay in between. Germline V gene data show CDR1 as KGHSH and CDR2 as LQKENI. The chain's CDR3 is CASSPPQAGELFF. The CDR3 bases are TGTGCCAGCTCACCACCCCAGGCCGGGGAGCTGTTTTTT.

The chain combines TRBV11-2 with TRBJ1-1; 7 bases match TRBD1. Germline CDR1 reads SGHAT; CDR2 reads FQNNGV. The CDR3 extends over 15 amino acids. V trimming: 7 bases; J trimming: 0 bases; junction bases outside the gene matches: 8. The CDR3 region is CASNNQGQMNTEAFF. CDR3 in DNA: TGTGCCAGCAACAACCAGGGACAGATGAACACTGAAGCTTTCTTT.

The CDR3 spells CASRFRALNTEAFF. The CDR3 coding sequence is TGTGCCAGCAGATTCAGGGCCCTAAACACTGAAGCTTTCTTT. V gene TRBV6-5 combines with J gene TRBJ1-1; tentatively, D is TRBD1 (5 bases). The germline V gene has CDR1 MNHEY and CDR2 SVGAGI. This CDR3 spans 14 amino acids. V gave up 6 bases and J gave up 2 bases, with 13 bases separating them.

The J gene is TRBJ2-3, the V gene TRBV28; D is ambiguous. Trimming shortened V by 0 bases and J by 5 bases, and 9 bases separated the two germline ends. The CDR3 length is 14 residues. Germline CDR1 MDHEN, CDR2 SYDVKM. CDR3 DNA: TGTGCCAGCAGTTTATGGAGGAATGGAGATACGCAGTATTTT. Translated, it gives CASSLWRNGDTQYF.

The rearrangement uses TRBV6-5 and TRBJ2-7; TRBD2 is a possible D gene (6 bases). This CDR3 is 16 amino acids long. The germline CDR1 and CDR2 sequences are MNHEY and SVGAGI. Trimming took 2 bases from V and 6 from J, leaving 20 bases between them. CDR3 region: CASSYLPGVGVGEQYF. CDR3 coding DNA: TGTGCCAGCAGTTACCTCCCGGGGGTGGGGGTGGGCGAGCAGTACTTC.

The chain links TRBV11-3 to TRBJ2-1; 9 nucleotides align to TRBD1. The ends lost 4 bases at V and 5 bases at J; junction bases unmatched: 6. The CDR3 has 15 residues. CDR1 and CDR2 (germline): SGHNT, YENEEA. CDR3 amino acids: CASSSGDRVHNEQFF. DNA for the CDR3: TGTGCCAGCAGCTCCGGGGACAGGGTCCACAATGAGCAGTTCTTC.

This sequence joins TRBV6-1 and TRBJ2-7; D remains unclear. Germline CDR1 reads MNHNS; CDR2 reads SASEGT. This CDR3 has 14 amino acids. V gave up 1 base and J gave up 6 bases, with 13 bases separating them. CDR3 DNA: TGTGCCAGCAGTGAAGGGGCTGGTCCCCCCGAGCAGTACTTC. Protein product: CASSEGAGPPEQYF.

This sequence joins TRBV18 and TRBJ2-2; D gene unclear. Trimming removed 1 base from V and 2 bases from J, with 11 bases in between. The V gene's germline CDR1 is KGHSH and CDR2 LQKENI. The CDR3 consists of 16 residues. This chain's CDR3 is CASSPLPRSNTGELFF. The CDR3 nucleotides read TGTGCCAGCTCACCACTCCCGCGATCTAACACCGGGGAGCTGTTTTTT.

The chain employs TRBV5-6 and TRBJ2-2; D is unclear. The length of the CDR3 is 15 residues. Trimming pared 0 bases from V and 2 bases from J, leaving 8 bases between. CDR1 is SGHDT and CDR2 is YYEEEE in the germline V gene. This CDR3 reads CASSLGQINTGELFF. CDR3 coding DNA: TGTGCCAGCAGCTTGGGGCAGATTAACACCGGGGAGCTGTTTTTT. The full variable domain, in which reference TRBV5-6 and TRBJ2-2 provide the parts outside the CDR3, is DAGVTQSPTHLIKTRGQQVTLRCSPKSGHDTVSWYQQALGQGPQFIFQYYEEEERQRGNFPDRFSGHQFPNYSSELNVNALLLGDSALYLCASSLGQINTGELFFGEGSRLTVL.

The genes are TRBV6-1 and TRBJ2-7, with 7 bases identical to TRBD2. V shed 0 bases and J 2 bases; nucleotides not matched to a gene: 1. Per germline, CDR1 MNHNS and CDR2 SASEGT. The CDR3 runs to 14 residues. CDR3 residues: CASSEAGGPYEQYF. CDR3 DNA sequence: TGTGCCAGCAGTGAAGCGGGAGGGCCCTACGAGCAGTACTTC.

The rearrangement uses TRBV9 and TRBJ2-1; 9 bases are a match to TRBD2. The CDR3 is made up of 17 amino acids. Trimming cost V 0 bases and J 0 bases; bases outside gene matches: 4. From germline, CDR1 is SGDLS and CDR2 YYNGEE. CDR3 bases: TGTGCCAGCAGCGTAGAAGCGGGGGGATCCTCCTACAATGAGCAGTTCTTC. Translation: CASSVEAGGSSYNEQFF.

The chain is built from TRBV6-1 and TRBJ2-3; D unresolved. The V gene's germline CDR1 is MNHNS and CDR2 SASEGT. This CDR3 is built from 15 residues. V gave up 2 bases and J gave up 3 bases, with 12 bases separating them. The CDR3 nucleotides are TGTGCCAGCAGTGAAACCCAGATACGAACAGATACGCAGTATTTT. It codes for CASSETQIRTDTQYF.

CDR3 loop: CASSEEREGSYEQYF. The DNA of the CDR3 is TGTGCCAGCAGTGAGGAGCGGGAGGGATCATACGAGCAGTACTTC. The chain links TRBV2 to TRBJ2-7, with TRBD2 matching 10 bases. The CDR3 consists of 15 residues. Germline CDR1 is SNHLY and CDR2 is FYNNEI. Trimming took 3 bases from V and 4 from J; bases not matched to a gene: 6.

This chain links TRBV27 with TRBJ1-1; perhaps TRBD1 as D (5 bases). This CDR3 contains 16 residues. The ends were cut back, 8 bases at V and 7 bases at J, with 26 bases in the middle. Germline values: CDR1 MNHEY, CDR2 SMNVEV (reference sequence). CDR3 sequence: CASLPLWGEGAGEAFF. The CDR3 DNA reads TGTGCCAGCCTACCTCTTTGGGGGGAGGGTGCGGGTGAAGCTTTCTTT.

The V and J genes are TRBV4-1 and TRBJ1-2, with TRBD1 identical over 11 bases. V shed 0 bases and J 8 bases; nucleotides not matched to a gene: 5. This CDR3 spans 15 amino acids. Germline lookup yields CDR1 MGHRA and CDR2 YSYEKL. CDR3 amino acids: CASSQDGTGGGGYTF. CDR3 bases: TGCGCCAGCAGCCAAGATGGGACAGGGGGAGGCGGCTACACCTTC.

The CDR3 DNA is TGTGCCAGCAGCCCGGGACTACCTCCCTACGAGCAGTACTTC. It is translated as CASSPGLPPYEQYF. The V and J genes are TRBV4-2 and TRBJ2-7; 7 nucleotides agree with TRBD2. CDR3 length equals 14 residues. V dropped 4 bases and J dropped 2; count of bases not matched to a gene: 5. CDR1 is LGHNA and CDR2 is YNFKEQ in the germline V gene.

The chain couples TRBV6-5 to TRBJ2-7; possible D gene TRBD2, 6 bases. Germline V gives CDR1 MNHEY, CDR2 SVGAGI. The V and J ends lost 5 bases and 2 bases respectively, with 10 bases between them. The CDR3 extends over 13 amino acids. As DNA, the CDR3 is TGTGCCAGCAGTCTCGGGGGTCCCTACGAGCAGTACTTC. Translating it yields CASSLGGPYEQYF.